The 13 T cell receptor beta chains given below trace back to one sample, sequenced in a study of T cell changes during pregnancy in multiple sclerosis. Clones were read by immunoSEQ multiplex PCR, and TCRdb kept only the in-frame ones, dropping some. The sample records some 50,000 clones, over 90% being singletons. Sample: peripheral blood, taken after pregnancy. The receptors stem from a female donor with multiple sclerosis, enrolled in a pregnancy study.

This clone was seen once. The chain carries TRBV10-3 and TRBJ1-5; 8 nucleotides agree with TRBD1. V lost 6 bases and J lost 0; bases outside the gene matches: 4. This CDR3 has 15 amino acids. CDR1 is ENHRY, CDR2 SYGVKD, per germline. The CDR3, as DNA: TGTGCCATCAGACCGGGACAGGATAGCAATCAGCCCCAGCATTTT. It codes for CAIRPGQDSNQPQHF.

The V gene is TRBV5-4, the J gene TRBJ1-2, with a possible D match to TRBD1 (5 bases). Germline-derived CDR1 and CDR2 are SGHNT and YYREEE (reference sequence). This CDR3 contains 15 residues. V lost 3 bases to trimming and J lost 3 bases, with 15 bases between them. CDR3 protein: CASSWKGQGDYGYTF. CDR3 nucleotide sequence: TGTGCCAGCAGCTGGAAGGGGCAGGGTGACTATGGCTACACCTTC.

The chain is built from TRBV6-5 and TRBJ2-7; TRBD1 is a possible D gene (6 bases). The germline CDR1 and CDR2 sequences are MNHEY and SVGAGI. Trimming stripped 2 bases from V and 0 bases from J, with 8 bases between. The CDR3 spans 14 residues. CDR3: CASSYRGHSYEQYF. The CDR3 coding sequence is TGTGCCAGCAGTTACCGGGGACACTCCTACGAGCAGTACTTC.

The chain combines TRBV7-6 with TRBJ1-1; 9 bases line up with TRBD1. V lost 4 bases, J lost 3 bases, and 6 bases stayed unmatched. CDR1 is SGHVS and CDR2 is FNYEAQ in the germline V gene. The CDR3 runs 15 residues. CDR3 protein: CASSSGQGIYTEAFF. The DNA of the CDR3 is TGTGCCAGCAGCTCGGGACAGGGTATATACACTGAAGCTTTCTTT.

In this sample, this clone turned up once. This chain joins TRBV9 and TRBJ2-2, with 11 bases that match TRBD2. V lost 4 bases, J lost 7 bases, and 6 bases stayed unmatched. The V gene's germline CDR1 is SGDLS and CDR2 YYNGEE. The CDR3 has 15 amino acids. In DNA form, the CDR3 reads TGTGCCAGCAGCCCCCCTAGCGGGGGGATCGGGGAGCTGTTTTTT. It encodes CASSPPSGGIGELFF.

Here the CDR3 DNA reads TGTGCCAGCTCACCACAGGGGGCCCTCTCTGGAAACACCATATATTTT. Translating gives CASSPQGALSGNTIYF. The chain employs TRBV18 and TRBJ1-3; 7 bases are shared with TRBD1. The CDR3 length is 16 residues. CDR1 KGHSH and CDR2 LQKENI come from the germline V gene. Trimming removed 1 base from V and 0 bases from J; junction bases left unmatched: 3.

The chain combines TRBV7-2 with TRBJ1-1; 7 bases align to TRBD1. The CDR3 extends over 14 amino acids. V was pared by 4 bases and J by 0 bases, with 2 bases of the junction left unmatched. Germline-derived CDR1 and CDR2 are SGHTA and FQGNSA. This chain's CDR3 is CASSSGQLNTEAFF. Here the CDR3 DNA reads TGTGCCAGCAGCTCGGGACAGCTGAACACTGAAGCTTTCTTT.

The genes are TRBV7-2 and TRBJ1-2, with TRBD1 matching 7 bases. The junction had 6 bases not matched to a gene; V was cut back by 1 base and J by 4 bases. The germline V gene encodes CDR1 SGHTA and CDR2 FQGNSA. CDR3 length: 15 amino acids. CDR3 loop: CASSLGSQGVYGYTF. The CDR3 coding sequence is TGTGCCAGCAGCTTAGGGTCCCAGGGGGTCTATGGCTACACCTTC.

The rearrangement joins TRBV6-5 to TRBJ2-7, with D perhaps matching TRBD1 (6 bases). The CDR3 is 12 residues long. In germline, CDR1 is MNHEY, CDR2 SVGAGI. Trimming left V 6 bases short and J 6 bases short, with 12 bases between. CDR3 protein: CASSTGTSEQYF. The DNA of the CDR3 is TGTGCCAGCAGCACCGGGACATCCGAGCAGTACTTC.

This chain connects TRBV7-9 to TRBJ1-4; TRBD1 is a possible D gene (6 bases). Trimming took 7 bases from V and 2 from J, leaving 17 bases between them. Germline CDR1 is SEHNR and CDR2 is FQNEAQ (reference sequence). There are 16 residues in the CDR3. In nucleotides, the CDR3 is TGTGCCAGCACCCTTTCGGGGGGCGCGACTAATGAAAAACTGTTTTTT. The encoded protein is CASTLSGGATNEKLFF.

This clone came up once. The chain joins TRBV25-1 to TRBJ1-4, with D perhaps matching TRBD1 (5 bases). Germline values: CDR1 MGHDK, CDR2 SYGVNS. V gave up 6 bases and J gave up 4 bases, with 9 bases separating them. The CDR3 totals 13 residues. This CDR3 reads CASRRTINEKLFF. CDR3 nucleotide sequence: TGTGCCAGCAGGCGGACAATTAATGAAAAACTGTTTTTT.

The chain employs TRBV5-1 and TRBJ2-7, with a tentative D call TRBD1 (6 bases). CDR3 size: 14 residues. Germline CDR1 is SGHRS and CDR2 is YFSETQ. V was clipped by 4 bases and J by 5 bases, with 16 bases between them. The CDR3 loop is CASSLLQGSHEQYF. The CDR3 coding sequence is TGCGCCAGCAGCCTCCTTCAGGGGTCCCACGAGCAGTACTTC.

The chain links TRBV6-5 to TRBJ1-3; D is possibly TRBD1 (5 bases). Germline V CDR1 and CDR2: MNHEY, SVGAGI. V gave up 4 bases and J gave up 0 bases, with 10 bases separating them. The CDR3 has 15 amino acids. The CDR3 DNA sequence: TGTGCCAGCAGTTCGACAGCCACCTCTGGAAACACCATATATTTT. It yields the protein CASSSTATSGNTIYF.